Presented here are 4 T cell receptor beta chains from one specimen sequenced in a study of blood T cells in healthy people across ages. A second PCR of about 6 to 11 cycles used a sample-barcoded 5' primer and a J-beta primer mix. MiXCR, run by TCRdb on the 5' RACE reads, gives a single entry per CDR3 protein. The sample carries roughly 860,000 distinct CDR3 sequences, approximately 67% recorded once. Input material: blood. The origin of the receptors is a man aged 30 to 45 in good health.

The rearrangement uses TRBV28 and TRBJ1-4; the match to TRBD1 covers 9 bases. Losses at the gene ends were 6 bases for V and 5 bases for J; bases not matched to a gene: 10. The CDR3 has 16 residues. Germline CDR1 and CDR2: MDHEN and SYDVKM. CDR3 nucleotides: TGTGCCAGCAGCTACGCCGACAGGGGGGGGAATGAAAAACTGTTTTTT. Its translation is CASSYADRGGNEKLFF.

As for this clonotype: This could be a read error, since a much larger clone is one nucleotide away. The J gene is TRBJ2-1, the V gene TRBV12-3 or TRBV12-4, with TRBD2 matching over 9 bases. This CDR3 is 15 amino acids long. CDR3 in amino acids: CASGLWAGGRNEQFF. Here the CDR3 DNA reads TGTGCCAGCGGTTTATGGGCGGGGGGGCGAAATGAGCAGTTCTTC.

This rearrangement joins TRBV4-1 to TRBJ1-1; the D is unclear. The CDR3 consists of 14 residues. Deletions cut 7 bases from V and 2 bases from J, with 14 bases between. In germline, CDR1 is MGHRA, CDR2 YSYEKL. The chain's CDR3 is CASTPGRINTEAFF. CDR3 bases: TGCGCCAGCACCCCCGGACGGATTAACACTGAAGCTTTCTTT.

The rearrangement links TRBV7-2 to TRBJ2-1; D is possibly TRBD2 (6 bases). The germline CDR1 and CDR2 sequences are SGHTA and FQGNSA. V lost 3 bases and J lost 10, with 10 bases in between. CDR3 length equals 12 residues. The CDR3 DNA reads TGTGCCAGCAGCTTTCGGACTATCGAGCAGTTCTTC. This sequence encodes CASSFRTIEQFF.